The 10 T cell receptor beta chains below were found in one sample sequenced in a study of T-cell memory formation after mild COVID-19 (TCRdb year 2021). Library preparation used 5' RACE. TCRdb names Illumina NovaSeq 6000 as the instrument used. Starting from the raw public reads, TCRdb applied fastp trimming at Q25, assembled clones with MiXCR and retained in-frame beta chains. CDR3 protein sequences are deduplicated, and each keeps its most common genes and DNA. This sample holds some 130,000 distinct CDR3 sequences; roughly 6% were observed only once. Of the sample, under 2.5% falls within the top ten clones. Input material: PBMCs or a T cell subset sorted from them (not recorded which). The receptors were sampled from an adult woman who had mild COVID-19 (a few samples of this study predate the infection). The sample titles of this study are shuffled in the database, so cell type and time point are left out; the donor was told from shared clones.

This chain joins TRBV7-9 and TRBJ1-2; 10 nucleotides align to TRBD1. V trimming: 5 bases; J trimming: 3 bases; junction bases outside the gene matches: 6. The CDR3 is made up of 15 amino acids. From germline, CDR1 is SEHNR and CDR2 FQNEAQ (reference sequence). DNA for the CDR3: TGTGCCAGCAGCCCTCTAGGGACAGGGGACTATGGCTACACCTTC. The encoded protein is CASSPLGTGDYGYTF.

This clonotype was seen a handful of times. V is TRBV5-1 and J is TRBJ2-7; 8 bases align to TRBD1. This CDR3 has 15 amino acids. J gave up 0 bases and V 2 bases, and 4 bases lay outside the gene matches. The germline V gene has CDR1 SGHRS and CDR2 YFSETQ. The CDR3 DNA sequence: TGCGCCAGCAGCTTCGGACAGGGCGGCTCCTACGAGCAGTACTTC. Amino acid sequence: CASSFGQGGSYEQYF.

This clonotype was found many times. The chain uses TRBV5-4 and TRBJ1-6; tentative D call: TRBD1 (5 bases). Deletions cut 3 bases from V and 7 bases from J, with 14 bases between. CDR1 and CDR2 from the germline V gene are SGHNT and YYREEE (reference sequence). CDR3 length: 15 residues. The CDR3 DNA sequence: TGTGCCAGCAGCTGGGGCACAGGCGCGAATTCACCCCTCCACTTT. It is translated as CASSWGTGANSPLHF.

This clonotype was seen repeatedly, ten times or more. This chain joins TRBV30 and TRBJ2-3; 7 nucleotides agree with TRBD2. V dropped 5 bases and J dropped 2; count of bases not matched to a gene: 7. The CDR3 covers 14 residues. Germline V gene data show CDR1 as GTSNPN and CDR2 as SVGIG (reference sequence). CDR3 DNA: TGTGCCTGGCGGAGGGGAGGGGCCACAGATACGCAGTATTTT. Its translation: CAWRRGGATDTQYF.

The sample holds many counts of this clonotype. The V gene is TRBV7-2, the J gene TRBJ2-3; no definite D call. With 2 bases removed from V and 5 bases from J, the gap between germline ends came to 2 bases. The germline gives CDR1 SGHTA, CDR2 FQGNSA. The CDR3 totals 11 residues. CDR3 sequence (DNA): TGTGCCAGCAGCTTATTAGATACGCAGTATTTT. This encodes CASSLLDTQYF.

This clonotype was counted between two and nine times. DNA for the CDR3: TGTGCCAGCAGTCCACTCACAGAGGTGGAGACCCAGTACTTC. Its translation is CASSPLTEVETQYF. The chain joins TRBV27 to TRBJ2-5; D is unclear. V lost 5 bases, J lost 5 bases, and 15 bases lay in between. This CDR3 is 14 amino acids long. Germline values: CDR1 MNHEY, CDR2 SMNVEV (reference sequence).

This clonotype was found many times. The chain is built from TRBV5-1 and TRBJ2-5; 7 bases are a match to TRBD2. From germline, CDR1 is SGHRS and CDR2 YFSETQ. J gave up 4 bases and V 4 bases, and 10 bases lay outside the gene matches. This CDR3 has 15 amino acids. The chain's CDR3 is CASSRARGDRETQYF. CDR3 nucleotide sequence: TGCGCCAGCAGCCGCGCCCGGGGGGATCGAGAGACCCAGTACTTC.

The chain employs TRBV12-3 or TRBV12-4 and TRBJ1-5; no clear D gene. Trimming stripped 5 bases from V and 5 bases from J, with 7 bases between. The CDR3 runs 12 residues. The CDR3 is CASSIVYQPQHF. CDR3 DNA sequence: TGTGCCAGCAGTATAGTTTATCAGCCCCAGCATTTT.

This clonotype was detected many times. The chain carries TRBV15 and TRBJ2-1, with D maybe TRBD2 (6 bases). Looked up from germline, CDR1 is LNHNV and CDR2 is YYDKDF (reference sequence). The CDR3 covers 16 residues. Between the trimmed V and J ends, which lost 6 bases and 4 bases, there was a span of 19 bases. The CDR3 sequence: CATRNAGGTEYNEQFF. CDR3 DNA: TGTGCCACCAGGAACGCAGGCGGGACGGAATACAATGAGCAGTTCTTC.

The chain couples TRBV5-5 to TRBJ2-3; TRBD2 agrees at 11 bases. V lost 2 bases, J lost 5 bases, and 7 bases stayed unmatched. Germline loops: CDR1 SGHKS, CDR2 YYEKEE (reference sequence). There are 16 residues in the CDR3. The CDR3: CASSLGTSGEVDTQYF. CDR3 coding DNA: TGTGCCAGCAGCTTAGGGACTAGCGGAGAGGTAGATACGCAGTATTTT.